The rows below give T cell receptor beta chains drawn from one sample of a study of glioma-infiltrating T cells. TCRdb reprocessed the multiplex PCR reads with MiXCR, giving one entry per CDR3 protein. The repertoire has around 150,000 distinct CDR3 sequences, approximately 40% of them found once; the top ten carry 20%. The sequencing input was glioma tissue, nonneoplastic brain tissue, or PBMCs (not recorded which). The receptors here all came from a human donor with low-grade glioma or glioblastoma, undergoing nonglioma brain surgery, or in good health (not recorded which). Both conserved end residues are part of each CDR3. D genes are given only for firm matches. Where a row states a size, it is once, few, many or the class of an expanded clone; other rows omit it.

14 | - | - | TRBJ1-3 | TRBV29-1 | TGCAGCGTTGACGCGGGCAGCTCTGGAAACACCATATATTTT | CSVDAGSSGNTIYF
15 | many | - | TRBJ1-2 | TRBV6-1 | TGTGCCAGCAGTTCATGGACAGACTATAACTATGGCTACACCTTC | CASSSWTDYNYGYTF
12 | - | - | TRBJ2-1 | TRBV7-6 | TGTGCCAGCAGCTTAACAGGCCGCGAGCAGTTCTTC | CASSLTGREQFF
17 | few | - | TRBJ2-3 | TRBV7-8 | TGTGCCCGCAGCTTAGAGTCGGGTAGCGGACTCACAGATACGCAGTATTTT | CARSLESGSGLTDTQYF
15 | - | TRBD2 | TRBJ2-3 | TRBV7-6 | TGTGCCAGCAGCCGCAGCGGGGGGGCCACAGATACGCAGTATTTT | CASSRSGGATDTQYF
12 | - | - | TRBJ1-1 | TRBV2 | TGTGCCAGCACCAACAGGAACACGGAAGCTTTCTTT | CASTNRNTEAFF
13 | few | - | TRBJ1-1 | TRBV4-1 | TGCGCCAGCAGCCAAGAATTGGGCACTGAAGCTTTCTTT | CASSQELGTEAFF
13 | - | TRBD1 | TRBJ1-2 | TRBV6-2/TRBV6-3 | TGTGCCAGCAGACTCGGGACAGGGAGTGTCTACACCTTC | CASRLGTGSVYTF
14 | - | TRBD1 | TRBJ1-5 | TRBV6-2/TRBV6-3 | TGTGCCAGCAGGGACAGGACCTACAATGAGCCCCAGCATTTT | CASRDRTYNEPQHF
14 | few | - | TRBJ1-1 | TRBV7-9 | TGTGCCCGCAGCCCACGGGGGGACCAAACTGAAGCTTTCTTT | CARSPRGDQTEAFF
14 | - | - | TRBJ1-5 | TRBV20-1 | TGCAGTGCTAGAGATGGGGGGGAGCGTCAGCCCCAGCATTTT | CSARDGGERQPQHF
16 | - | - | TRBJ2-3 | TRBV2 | TGTGCCAGCAGTGGTGCGTTAGCGTCTGGGACAGATACGCAGTATTTT | CASSGALASGTDTQYF
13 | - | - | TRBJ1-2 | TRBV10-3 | TGTGCCATCAAAAAATCCGGGCTCGGGGGCTACACCTTC | CAIKKSGLGGYTF
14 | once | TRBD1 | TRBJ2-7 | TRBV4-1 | TGCGCCAGCAGCCAGGCACCAGGGGGTTCCGAGCAGTACTTC | CASSQAPGGSEQYF
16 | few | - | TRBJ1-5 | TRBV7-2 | TGTGCCAGCAGCTTAGGAGGGGCGGAGGGCAATCAGCCCCAGCATTTT | CASSLGGAEGNQPQHF
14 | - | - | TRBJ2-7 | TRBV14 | TGTGCCAGCAGCCTGGGGGGACCTACCTACGAGCAGTACTTT | CASSLGGPTYEQYF
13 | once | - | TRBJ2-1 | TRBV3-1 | TGTGCCAGCAGCCAAGTGTTCGACAATGAGCAGTTCTTC | CASSQVFDNEQFF
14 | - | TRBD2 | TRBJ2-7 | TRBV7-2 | TGTGCCAGTAGCTTCAGCGGGGGGGCCAACGAGCAGTACTTC | CASSFSGGANEQYF
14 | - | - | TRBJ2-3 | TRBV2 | TGTGCCAGCAGTGTAGCGGTTAGCACAGATACGCAGTATTTT | CASSVAVSTDTQYF
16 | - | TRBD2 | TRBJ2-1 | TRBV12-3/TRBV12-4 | TGTGCCAGCAGTGACACCGGGACTAGCGGCCACAATGAGCAGTTCTTC | CASSDTGTSGHNEQFF
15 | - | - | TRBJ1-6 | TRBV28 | TGTGCCAGCAGTTCCCTGGGACGGAAGAATTCACCCCTCCACTTT | CASSSLGRKNSPLHF
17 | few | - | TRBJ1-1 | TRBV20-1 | TGCAGTGCTAGAGACCCCTCTTCGAAAGGGAGGAACACTGAAGCTTTCTTT | CSARDPSSKGRNTEAFF